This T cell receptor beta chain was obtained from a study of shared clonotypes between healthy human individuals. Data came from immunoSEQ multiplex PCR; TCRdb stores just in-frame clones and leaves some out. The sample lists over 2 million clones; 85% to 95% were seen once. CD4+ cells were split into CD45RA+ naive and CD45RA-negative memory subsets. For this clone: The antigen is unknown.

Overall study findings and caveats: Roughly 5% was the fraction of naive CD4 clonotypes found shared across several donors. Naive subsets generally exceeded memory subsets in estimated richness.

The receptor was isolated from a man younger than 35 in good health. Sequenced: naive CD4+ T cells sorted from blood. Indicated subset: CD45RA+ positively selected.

The CDR3 here is CASSLSSVVDYEQYF. DNA of the CDR3: TGTGCCAGCAGTTTATCGTCAGTTGTTGACTACGAGCAGTACTTC. The rearrangement uses TRBV27 and TRBJ2-7, with unresolved D. Trimming removed 0 bases at V and 3 bases at J, with 12 bases between. The germline V gene encodes CDR1 MNHEY and CDR2 SMNVEV (reference sequence). The CDR3 is 15 amino acids.